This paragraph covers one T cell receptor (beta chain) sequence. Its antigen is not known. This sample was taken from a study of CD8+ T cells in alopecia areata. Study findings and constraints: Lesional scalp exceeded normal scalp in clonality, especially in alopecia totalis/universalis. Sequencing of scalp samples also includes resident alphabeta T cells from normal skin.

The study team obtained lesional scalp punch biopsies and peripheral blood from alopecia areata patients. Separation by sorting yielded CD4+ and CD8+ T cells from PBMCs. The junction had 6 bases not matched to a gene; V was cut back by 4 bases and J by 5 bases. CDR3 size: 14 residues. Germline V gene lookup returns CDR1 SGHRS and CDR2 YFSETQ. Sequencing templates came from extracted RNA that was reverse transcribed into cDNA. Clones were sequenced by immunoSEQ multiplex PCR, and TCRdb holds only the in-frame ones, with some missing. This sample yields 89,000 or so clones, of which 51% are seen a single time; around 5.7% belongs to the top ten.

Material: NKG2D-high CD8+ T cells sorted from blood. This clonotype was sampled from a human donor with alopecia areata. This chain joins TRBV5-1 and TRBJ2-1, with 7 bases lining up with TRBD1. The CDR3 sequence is CASSPYRGHNEQFF. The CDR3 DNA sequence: TGCGCCAGCAGCCCGTACAGGGGCCACAATGAGCAGTTCTTC.